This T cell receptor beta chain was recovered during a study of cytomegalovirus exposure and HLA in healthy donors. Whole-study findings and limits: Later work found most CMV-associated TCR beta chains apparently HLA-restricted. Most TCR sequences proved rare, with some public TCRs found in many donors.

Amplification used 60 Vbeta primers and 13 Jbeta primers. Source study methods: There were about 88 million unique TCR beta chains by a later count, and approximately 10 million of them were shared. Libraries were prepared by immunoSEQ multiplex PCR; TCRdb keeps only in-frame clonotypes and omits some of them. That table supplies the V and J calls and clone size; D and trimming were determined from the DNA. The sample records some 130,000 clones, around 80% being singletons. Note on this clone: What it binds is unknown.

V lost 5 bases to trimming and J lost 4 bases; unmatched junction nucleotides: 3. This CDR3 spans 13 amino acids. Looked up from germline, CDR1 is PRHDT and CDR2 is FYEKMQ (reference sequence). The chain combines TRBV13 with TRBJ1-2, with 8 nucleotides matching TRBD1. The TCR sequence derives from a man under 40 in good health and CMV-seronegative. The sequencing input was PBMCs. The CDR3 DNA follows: TGTGCCAGCAGCCATCAGGGGGCCTATGGCTACACCTTC. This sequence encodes CASSHQGAYGYTF.